A selection of T cell receptor beta chains follows, all from one sample in a study of control samples from healthy donors and cancer patients. Data came from immunoSEQ multiplex PCR; TCRdb stores just in-frame clones and leaves some out. The data hold some 150,000 clones, with over 90% observed a single time. The sample comprised blood. These receptors all stem from a man aged 45 to 65 in good health. The CDR3 runs from the conserved cysteine through the conserved F or W. The order of the fields is V gene, J gene, CDR3 protein.

TRBV6-5	TRBJ1-6	CASSPPGHNSPLHF
TRBV12-3/TRBV12-4	TRBJ1-1	CASRSTGVAFF
TRBV28	TRBJ2-5	CASQNPGQALQETQYF
TRBV7-6	TRBJ2-2	CASSEPDTNTGELFF
TRBV28	TRBJ1-6	CASIGRELVRNSPLHF
TRBV11-2	TRBJ2-1	CASSLGRGSVYNEQFF
TRBV11-1	TRBJ1-2	CASSSTAYGYTF
TRBV5-1	TRBJ2-7	CASSLAPRQASSYEQYF
TRBV27	TRBJ1-2	CASSFLSTGNYGYTF
TRBV28	TRBJ2-5	CASSFISGGGQETQYF
TRBV11-2	TRBJ2-7	CASSLMTSGKSYEQYF
TRBV29-1	TRBJ1-2	CSGDRDVGYTF
TRBV5-1	TRBJ2-1	CASIQGNEQFF
TRBV12-2	TRBJ2-5	CASPFPPSSQETQYF
TRBV11-2	TRBJ2-1	CASSLDRGSYNEQFF
TRBV3-1/TRBV3-2	TRBJ2-7	CASSQEQGVREQYF
TRBV25-1	TRBJ2-3	CASSEWADRPTDTQYF
TRBV10-3	TRBJ2-3	CAISAGLAGGTDTQYF
TRBV18	TRBJ2-3	CASSPPSGTSTDTQYF
TRBV27	TRBJ1-2	CASSSTPGFGYGYTF
TRBV6-1	TRBJ2-1	CASSDPSGVYNEQFF
TRBV6-5	TRBJ2-1	CASSYGRDEQFF
TRBV6-1	TRBJ2-5	CASSETQGQGLFGTQYF
TRBV2	TRBJ2-7	CASSVRRGGYEQYF
TRBV6-2/TRBV6-3	TRBJ2-5	CASSWTSGRGETQYF
TRBV14	TRBJ1-3	CASSLGAWGNTIYF
TRBV5-1	TRBJ2-2	CASSSNPGQVNTGELFF
TRBV4-1	TRBJ1-1	CASSRPGQTNTEAFF
TRBV19	TRBJ2-4	CASSIQANRGKNIQYF
TRBV7-9	TRBJ2-7	CASSHLPGQGIHEQYF
TRBV5-1	TRBJ2-7	CASSLLADYEQYF
TRBV7-3	TRBJ1-5	CASSATGDNQPQHF
TRBV30	TRBJ1-5	CAWSGEAQPQHF
TRBV12-3/TRBV12-4	TRBJ2-1	CASSLDRHNEQFF
TRBV27	TRBJ2-1	CASSLYLSSYNEQFF
TRBV6-5	TRBJ2-7	CATKTGNYEQYF
TRBV3-1/TRBV3-2	TRBJ2-1	CASSHKRGLYNEQFF
TRBV11-2	TRBJ2-7	CASSKPGQGYEQYF
TRBV27	TRBJ1-3	CASKPTGSQGWNTIYF
TRBV25-1	TRBJ2-7	CASSAGTGGSYEQYF
TRBV4-1	TRBJ1-1	CASSQSSRGGSEAFF
TRBV5-1	TRBJ2-3	CASSWFRGNTQYF
TRBV2	TRBJ2-1	CASSGFISYNEQFF
TRBV5-1	TRBJ1-4	CASSRRQGGSEKLFF